This T cell receptor (beta chain) derives from a study of cytomegalovirus exposure and HLA in healthy donors. Study context: Early released data had approximately 86 million unique TCRs, all coming from HLA-typed donors.

V lost 3 bases to trimming and J lost 6 bases; unmatched junction nucleotides: 1. CDR1 is SGHTA, CDR2 FQGTGA, per germline. The CDR3 totals 13 residues. Study outcomes and limitations: Cytomegalovirus status, reportedly, was diagnosed with high specificity and sensitivity by the classifier. Highly shared sequence variants in one cluster were likely a sequencing artifact.

This clone was counted a single time. Its matching antigen is unknown. The PCR made use of 60 Vbeta and 13 Jbeta primers. Measured with immunoSEQ multiplex PCR; TCRdb has only the in-frame clones, and not every one. Of around 50,000 clones in the sample, over 60% were seen once. Sequences were obtained from PBMCs. The chain employs TRBV7-3 and TRBJ1-2, with 10 bases aligning to TRBD1. The origin of this receptor is a man under 40 in good health and CMV-seropositive. The DNA for the CDR3 is TGTGCCAGCAGCTTGGGACAGGGGAATGGCTACACCTTC. Its translation: CASSLGQGNGYTF.